The 31 T cell receptor beta chains below come from one sample, sequenced in a study of shared clonotypes between healthy human individuals. Only in-frame clones appear in the TCRdb table, and some are missing; sequencing was by immunoSEQ multiplex PCR. The data contain over a million clones, roughly 74% of them singletons. The sample taken for sequencing was memory CD4+ T cells from PBMCs. Subset denoted: CD45RA-negative fraction. Every receptor here comes from a man younger than 30 in good health. Some clones in this sample may be carry-over from other donors' samples.

This clone has ten or more counts. J is TRBJ1-1 and V is TRBV6-1; D gene unclear. With 1 base removed from V and 11 bases from J, the gap between germline ends came to 5 bases. This CDR3 spans 10 amino acids. Germline-derived CDR1 and CDR2 are MNHNS and SASEGT. The CDR3 protein is CASSEGSAFF. The CDR3 nucleotides read TGTGCCAGCAGTGAAGGAAGTGCTTTCTTT.

V usage is TRBV19 and J usage is TRBJ1-1; D is uncertain. The CDR3 runs to 14 residues. Trimming took off 5 bases at V and 5 bases at J, with 15 bases between the two ends. The germline V gene encodes CDR1 LNHDA and CDR2 SQIVND (reference sequence). DNA of the CDR3: TGTGCCAGTAGTGGAGGGCCAATTGGGACTGAAGCTTTCTTT. Translated: CASSGGPIGTEAFF.

This clone was seen more than once but under ten times. The chain combines TRBV28 with TRBJ1-2; 7 bases are shared with TRBD1. Germline V gene lookup returns CDR1 MDHEN and CDR2 SYDVKM. V shed 6 bases and J 4 bases; nucleotides not matched to a gene: 5. CDR3 length: 13 amino acids. CDR3 in amino acids: CASRGTDRYGYTF. The CDR3 DNA is TGTGCCAGCAGGGGGACAGACCGCTATGGCTACACCTTC.

CDR3 sequence: CASSGRGPGQYF. CDR3 nucleotide sequence: TGTGCCAGCAGCGGGAGGGGTCCAGGGCAGTACTTC. The V call is TRBV5-4, the J call TRBJ2-7, with TRBD2 matching over 7 bases. J gave up 9 bases and V 4 bases, and 7 bases lay outside the gene matches. The germline V gene has CDR1 SGHNT and CDR2 YYREEE (reference sequence). CDR3 size: 12 residues.

The rearrangement joins TRBV28 to TRBJ2-5; possible D gene TRBD2, 6 bases. Trimming stripped 8 bases from V and 4 bases from J, with 14 bases between. This CDR3 comprises 13 residues. CDR1 is MDHEN and CDR2 is SYDVKM in the germline V gene. CDR3 loop: CASLEGRRETQYF. CDR3 sequence (DNA): TGTGCCAGCTTGGAGGGGCGGCGAGAGACCCAGTACTTC.

V is TRBV4-2 and J is TRBJ2-1; 10 bases fit TRBD2. Germline-derived CDR1 and CDR2 are LGHNA and YNFKEQ. V gave up 4 bases and J gave up 7 bases; unmatched junction bases: 7. The CDR3 runs 15 residues. CDR3 sequence reads: CASSPGTSASNEQFF. The DNA of the CDR3 is TGTGCCAGCAGCCCCGGGACTAGCGCGTCGAATGAGCAGTTCTTC.

The chain is built from TRBV5-8 and TRBJ1-2, with a tentative D call TRBD1 (5 bases). The V gene lost 7 bases and the J gene lost 6 bases, with 19 bases spanning the gap. Germline loops: CDR1 SGHTS, CDR2 YDEGEE. The CDR3 length is 14 residues. The CDR3 sequence: CASGSPGVYDGYTF. The CDR3 bases are TGTGCCAGCGGATCCCCGGGGGTTTACGATGGCTACACCTTC.

For the CDR3, the DNA is TGTGCCAGCAGTTTAACTCAGCCTGGGGGTGAAAAACTGTTTTTT. Translating gives CASSLTQPGGEKLFF. V usage is TRBV28 and J usage is TRBJ1-4; tentative D call: TRBD1 (5 bases). The length of the CDR3 is 15 residues. V lost 2 bases, J lost 7 bases, and 14 bases lay in between. From germline, CDR1 is MDHEN and CDR2 SYDVKM.

This sequence joins TRBV4-3 and TRBJ1-1, with TRBD1 as a possible D gene (6 bases). There are 14 residues in the CDR3. Germline V CDR1 and CDR2: LGHNA, YSLEER. Trimming took 4 bases from V and 4 from J, leaving 13 bases between them. This CDR3 reads CASSRGALVTEAFF. The CDR3 region has the DNA TGCGCCAGCAGCCGGGGGGCATTGGTCACTGAAGCTTTCTTT.

The genes are TRBV4-2 and TRBJ1-2; 7 bases align to TRBD1. In germline, CDR1 is LGHNA, CDR2 YNFKEQ. CDR3 size: 14 residues. V was clipped by 0 bases and J by 7 bases; unmatched bases: 5. The CDR3 region has the DNA TGTGCCAGCAGCCAAGATCAGGGGGGATCTGGCTACACCTTC. This gives the protein CASSQDQGGSGYTF.

The chain is built from TRBV18 and TRBJ2-7; D not certain. The germline V gene encodes CDR1 KGHSH and CDR2 LQKENI. The CDR3 sequence is 14 residues long. Deletions cut 3 bases from V and 3 bases from J, with 12 bases between. This CDR3 reads CASSPGRQYYEQYF. Written as DNA, the CDR3 is TGTGCCAGCTCACCCGGCCGGCAATACTACGAGCAGTACTTC.

This chain connects TRBV30 to TRBJ2-7; D may match TRBD1 or TRBD2 (5 bases each). The V gene's germline CDR1 is GTSNPN and CDR2 SVGIG (reference sequence). Trimming removed 4 bases from V and 8 bases from J, with 18 bases in between. This CDR3 spans 13 amino acids. CDR3 sequence reads: CAWNAGTQGKQYF. CDR3 coding DNA: TGTGCCTGGAACGCCGGGACCCAAGGAAAGCAGTACTTC.

The gene calls are TRBV5-1 and TRBJ2-1, with 10 bases aligning to TRBD1. The J segment lost 8 bases and the V segment lost 5 bases, leaving 13 bases of the junction unmatched. Germline values: CDR1 SGHRS, CDR2 YFSETQ. This CDR3 region has 16 residues. In DNA form, the CDR3 reads TGCGCCAGCAGTTCAACGACAGGGGGCGATATAGATGAGCAGTTCTTC. Its translation is CASSSTTGGDIDEQFF.

CDR3 sequence: CASSLDGSGRAGEQFF. CDR3 in DNA: TGTGCCAGCAGTTTAGACGGTAGCGGGAGGGCCGGTGAGCAGTTCTTC. This rearrangement joins TRBV27 to TRBJ2-1, with TRBD2 identical over 11 bases. V gave up 2 bases and J gave up 9 bases; unmatched junction bases: 9. Germline values: CDR1 MNHEY, CDR2 SMNVEV (reference sequence). The CDR3 contains 16 residues.

The rearrangement joins TRBV5-1 to TRBJ1-1; TRBD1 agrees at 7 bases. V was pared by 4 bases and J by 1 base, with 25 bases of the junction left unmatched. The V gene's germline CDR1 is SGHRS and CDR2 YFSETQ. CDR3 length: 21 residues. The CDR3 DNA reads as TGCGCCAGCAGCCGTCAGATTAAAATACCCCACCTAGACAGGGCGAACACTGAAGCTTTCTTT. This translates into CASSRQIKIPHLDRANTEAFF.

The rearrangement links TRBV19 to TRBJ2-3, with TRBD1 matching over 8 bases. J gave up 6 bases and V 1 base, and 9 bases lay outside the gene matches. Germline V lookup: CDR1 LNHDA, CDR2 SQIVND (reference sequence). The CDR3 contains 16 residues. The CDR3 is CASSIAWTGIGDTQYF. DNA for the CDR3: TGTGCCAGTAGTATAGCCTGGACAGGGATTGGGGATACGCAGTATTTT.

Notes on this clone: Within the sample, other DNA sequences also encode this same CDR3. The rearrangement uses TRBV7-9 and TRBJ2-1; 14 nucleotides line up with TRBD2. Germline values: CDR1 SEHNR, CDR2 FQNEAQ (reference sequence). The CDR3 is made up of 15 amino acids. The V segment lost 5 bases and the J segment 6 bases; nucleotides outside the gene matches: 3. As DNA, the CDR3 is TGTGCCAGCAGCCTGACTAGCGGGAGGGCCAATGAGCAGTTCTTC. Protein: CASSLTSGRANEQFF.

For the CDR3, the DNA is TGTGCCATCAAAGGTCCTAGCGGGAGATACAATGAGCAGTTCTTC. This codes for CAIKGPSGRYNEQFF. The V gene is TRBV10-3, the J gene TRBJ2-1, with TRBD2 identical over 10 bases. This CDR3 region has 15 residues. Unmatched junction bases numbered 7, after V lost 7 bases and J lost 4 bases. The V gene's germline CDR1 is ENHRY and CDR2 SYGVKD.

The rearrangement joins TRBV4-1 to TRBJ2-2; tentatively, D is TRBD1 or TRBD2 (6 bases each). The CDR3 loop spans 16 amino acids. Germline CDR1 is MGHRA and CDR2 is YSYEKL. The germline V and J ends were trimmed by 2 bases and 1 base, with 11 bases remaining between them. The CDR3, as DNA: TGCGCCAGCAGCCAATTGGGGGGACAGAACACCGGGGAGCTGTTTTTT. Protein sequence: CASSQLGGQNTGELFF.

The CDR3 sequence is CASSLWAQGGGTGELFF. The CDR3 region has the DNA TGTGCCAGCAGCTTATGGGCACAGGGGGGTGGCACCGGGGAGCTGTTTTTT. The chain is built from TRBV7-9 and TRBJ2-2, with 8 bases lining up with TRBD1. Trimming cost V 2 bases and J 4 bases; bases outside gene matches: 9. Germline V gene data show CDR1 as SEHNR and CDR2 as FQNEAQ (reference sequence). CDR3 length: 17 amino acids.

The chain joins TRBV9 to TRBJ1-2; a weak D match, TRBD1 (6 bases). Germline V lookup: CDR1 SGDLS, CDR2 YYNGEE. CDR3 length: 13 amino acids. Trimming took off 6 bases at V and 2 bases at J, with 11 bases between the two ends. The CDR3 region has the DNA TGTGCCAGCACGCAAACAGGGAACTATGGCTACACCTTC. This sequence encodes CASTQTGNYGYTF.

This chain uses TRBV13 with TRBJ2-1, with 13 bases matching TRBD2. Germline assignment: CDR1 PRHDT and CDR2 FYEKMQ (reference sequence). CDR3 length: 17 residues. V lost 4 bases to trimming and J lost 9 bases; unmatched junction nucleotides: 12. The CDR3, as DNA: TGTGCCAGCAGCTCCAGGACTAGCGGGAGTCGTGGCGGTGAGCAGTTCTTC. It codes for CASSSRTSGSRGGEQFF.

The V gene is TRBV6-4, the J gene TRBJ2-2, with 8 nucleotides matching TRBD1. V was clipped by 5 bases and J by 7 bases; unmatched bases: 6. This CDR3 contains 14 residues. Germline-derived CDR1 and CDR2 are MRHNA and SNTAGT. The CDR3: CASSSDRAGGELFF. In nucleotides, the CDR3 is TGTGCCAGCAGTTCGGACAGGGCGGGCGGGGAGCTGTTTTTT.

V is TRBV29-1 and J is TRBJ1-1; weak D call: TRBD1 (6 bases). V was pared by 4 bases and J by 4 bases, with 13 bases between. The germline V gene encodes CDR1 SQVTM and CDR2 ANQGSEA. The CDR3 runs 13 residues. CDR3: CSVGLVGGTEAFF. Written as DNA, the CDR3 is TGCAGCGTTGGATTGGTAGGGGGCACTGAAGCTTTCTTT.

The chain joins TRBV5-4 to TRBJ2-1; 12 bases fit TRBD2. CDR1 is SGHNT and CDR2 is YYREEE in the germline V gene (reference sequence). Unmatched junction bases numbered 3, after V lost 0 bases and J lost 8 bases. CDR3 length: 15 residues. The CDR3 reads CASSLGLAGVYEQFF. DNA of the CDR3: TGTGCCAGCAGCTTGGGACTAGCGGGAGTCTATGAGCAGTTCTTC.

The chain uses TRBV9 and TRBJ1-1, with D uncertain. The germline V gene encodes CDR1 SGDLS and CDR2 YYNGEE. The CDR3 consists of 15 residues. The V gene lost 0 bases and the J gene lost 1 base, with 10 bases spanning the gap. CDR3 protein: CASSVGGAKNTEAFF. The DNA for the CDR3 is TGTGCCAGCAGCGTAGGTGGAGCAAAGAACACTGAAGCTTTCTTT.

V and J are TRBV15 and TRBJ2-7; 7 nucleotides match TRBD2. V trimming: 2 bases; J trimming: 1 base; junction bases outside the gene matches: 5. CDR1 and CDR2 from the germline V gene are LNHNV and YYDKDF (reference sequence). The CDR3 length is 15 residues. CDR3 coding DNA: TGTGCCACCAGCAGAAAATCGGGACTATCCTACGAGCAGTACTTC. It codes for CATSRKSGLSYEQYF.

This rearrangement joins TRBV4-1 to TRBJ1-1; maybe TRBD1 (6 bases). CDR3 size: 15 residues. Trimming took 1 base from V and 3 from J, leaving 12 bases between them. Germline V CDR1 and CDR2: MGHRA, YSYEKL. CDR3 loop: CASSQAGQGHTEAFF. The CDR3 DNA reads as TGCGCCAGCAGCCAAGCGGGTCAGGGGCACACTGAAGCTTTCTTT.

The V call is TRBV7-8, the J call TRBJ2-2, with 7 nucleotides matching TRBD1. The germline V gene has CDR1 SGHVS and CDR2 FQNEAQ. With 3 bases clipped from V and 7 bases from J, the junction kept 11 bases outside the gene matches. The CDR3 covers 16 residues. In nucleotides, the CDR3 is TGTGCCAGCAGCTTGGGATGGACAGGACTGATCGGGGAGCTGTTTTTT. Its protein is CASSLGWTGLIGELFF.

The J gene is TRBJ1-2, the V gene TRBV28; 11 bases map to TRBD1. CDR3 size: 16 residues. CDR1 and CDR2 from the germline V gene are MDHEN and SYDVKM. V lost 6 bases and J lost 2; bases outside the gene matches: 8. The CDR3 protein is CASREDRGPLNYGYTF. CDR3 DNA: TGTGCCAGCAGGGAGGACAGGGGGCCCTTAAACTATGGCTACACCTTC.

This chain connects TRBV6-1 to TRBJ1-2; 7 bases map to TRBD1. CDR1 is MNHNS, CDR2 SASEGT, per germline. J was trimmed by 4 bases and V by 4 bases; bases with no gene match: 9. The CDR3 has 15 residues. The CDR3 loop reads CASSATAGGGYGYTF. The CDR3 bases are TGTGCCAGCAGTGCCACCGCAGGGGGTGGCTATGGCTACACCTTC.